Listed below are T cell receptor beta chains from one sample, sequenced in a study of blood T cells in healthy people across ages. TCRdb reprocessed the 5' RACE reads with MiXCR, giving one entry per CDR3 protein. The sample has roughly 1.7 million distinct CDR3 sequences; around 35% are singletons. Specimen: blood. These receptors were taken from a young woman in good health. The CDR3 runs from the conserved cysteine through the conserved F or W. The order of the fields is J gene, D gene, V gene, clone size, CDR3 protein, CDR3 DNA. D genes are given only for firm matches. Expanded clones are given a class, and other clones once, few, many or no size at all.

TRBJ2-3 | TRBD2 | TRBV6-5 | . | CASSPYVAGVADTQYF | TGTGCCAGCAGTCCGTACGTAGCGGGAGTGGCAGATACGCAGTATTTT
TRBJ2-7 | . | TRBV2 | . | CASSEGPVPSYEQYF | TGTGCCAGCAGTGAGGGCCCCGTCCCATCCTACGAGCAGTACTTC
TRBJ2-7 | . | TRBV6-1 | . | CASTPGDSSSYEQYF | TGTGCCAGCACCCCAGGAGACAGTAGCTCCTACGAGCAGTACTTC
TRBJ2-5 | . | TRBV9 | . | CASSVSQRETQYF | TGTGCCAGCAGCGTTAGTCAGAGAGAGACCCAGTACTTC
TRBJ2-5 | TRBD2 | TRBV4-1 | . | CASSRKLAGGPETQYF | TGCGCCAGCAGCCGCAAACTAGCGGGAGGGCCGGAGACCCAGTACTTC
TRBJ2-7 | TRBD1 | TRBV5-1 | . | CASSNTGGWDEQYF | TGCGCCAGCAGCAATACAGGGGGTTGGGACGAGCAGTACTTC
TRBJ2-3 | TRBD2 | TRBV5-1 | . | CASSARTSGTTDTQYF | TGCGCCAGCAGCGCGAGGACTAGTGGGACCACAGATACGCAGTATTTT
TRBJ2-3 | TRBD2 | TRBV12-3/TRBV12-4 | . | CASSLAPSGGPDTQYF | TGTGCCAGCAGTTTAGCCCCTAGCGGGGGCCCAGATACGCAGTATTTT
TRBJ2-7 | . | TRBV6-1 | few | CASRSGHSYEQYF | TGTGCCAGCAGGTCGGGACACAGCTACGAGCAGTACTTC
TRBJ1-1 | . | TRBV5-1 | . | CASSLPSGTNTEAFF | TGCGCCAGCAGCTTGCCCTCAGGGACCAACACTGAAGCTTTCTTT
TRBJ1-3 | . | TRBV12-3/TRBV12-4 | . | CASSLDRRGNTIYF | TGTGCCAGCAGCTTAGACAGGAGAGGAAACACCATATATTTT
TRBJ2-4 | . | TRBV28 | . | CASSSDRRPGLTGAKNIQYF | TGTGCCAGCAGTTCCGACAGGAGACCGGGACTAACCGGAGCCAAAAACATTCAGTACTTC
TRBJ1-5 | . | TRBV29-1 | few | CSGAQGSNQPQHF | TGCAGCGGCGCTCAGGGGAGCAATCAGCCCCAGCATTTT
TRBJ2-5 | . | TRBV20-1 | few | CSARDPATSGGTQYF | TGCAGTGCTAGAGATCCCGCGACGAGTGGTGGGACCCAGTACTTC
TRBJ2-1 | . | TRBV4-2 | few | CASSQVVFHNEQFF | TGTGCCAGCAGCCAAGTTGTCTTTCACAATGAGCAGTTCTTC
TRBJ2-5 | TRBD2 | TRBV11-2 | many | CASSLVTAGGQETQYF | TGTGCCAGCAGCTTAGTTACAGCGGGGGGGCAAGAGACCCAGTACTTC
TRBJ1-2 | TRBD1 | TRBV6-6 | . | CANSPDRQTYGYTF | TGTGCCAACAGCCCGGACAGGCAGACCTATGGCTACACCTTC
TRBJ2-3 | TRBD2 | TRBV7-9 | . | CASSGMGGGAKDTQYF | TGTGCCAGCAGCGGCATGGGCGGGGGGGCTAAAGATACGCAGTATTTT
TRBJ2-1 | TRBD1 | TRBV29-1 | . | CSGTGYDEQFF | TGCAGCGGGACAGGGTACGATGAGCAGTTCTTC
TRBJ2-5 | . | TRBV29-1 | many | CSVEQGETQYF | TGCAGCGTTGAGCAGGGAGAGACCCAGTACTTC
TRBJ2-5 | TRBD1 | TRBV4-1 | many | CASSQLGQGVYGETQYF | TGCGCCAGCAGCCAGTTAGGACAGGGGGTATATGGAGAGACCCAGTACTTC
TRBJ2-5 | TRBD2 | TRBV12-3/TRBV12-4 | . | CASSSGTSVETQYF | TGTGCCAGCAGTTCTGGGACTAGCGTTGAGACCCAGTACTTC
TRBJ2-5 | . | TRBV29-1 | many | CSCRGGGETQYF | TGCAGCTGCAGAGGGGGGGGAGAGACCCAGTACTTC
TRBJ2-1 | . | TRBV27 | few | CASMSGVFNPYNEQFF | TGTGCCAGCATGTCGGGGGTTTTCAACCCTTACAATGAGCAGTTCTTC
TRBJ2-1 | TRBD2 | TRBV5-1 | few | CASNLAGADNEQFF | TGCGCCAGCAACCTAGCGGGAGCTGACAATGAGCAGTTCTTC
TRBJ2-1 | TRBD2 | TRBV20-1 | few | CSARVPGTSGGYEQFF | TGCAGTGCTAGAGTCCCCGGGACTAGCGGGGGGTATGAGCAGTTCTTC
TRBJ1-5 | . | TRBV4-1 | . | CASSHPLRDGRQPQHF | TGCGCCAGCAGCCATCCTCTCCGGGACGGTAGGCAGCCCCAGCATTTT
TRBJ2-3 | . | TRBV7-9 | . | CVSSLGQAGTDTQYF | TGTGTCAGCAGCTTAGGCCAAGCAGGCACAGATACGCAGTATTTT
TRBJ2-1 | . | TRBV20-1 | . | CSARGYSQHNEQFF | TGCAGTGCTAGAGGATACAGCCAACACAATGAGCAGTTCTTC
TRBJ2-7 | . | TRBV7-3 | few | CASSFRGPVYEQYF | TGTGCCAGCAGCTTTCGGGGACCCGTCTACGAGCAGTACTTC
TRBJ1-6 | . | TRBV5-1 | few | CASSLKGQGMSPLHF | TGCGCCAGCAGCTTGAAGGGGCAGGGGATGTCACCCCTCCACTTT
TRBJ2-4 | . | TRBV6-1 | few | CASSEEGGHIQYF | TGTGCCAGCAGTGAAGAGGGTGGGCACATTCAGTACTTC
TRBJ1-2 | . | TRBV7-2 | few | CASSLLTPGIYGYTF | TGTGCCAGCAGCTTGTTGACTCCGGGGATCTATGGCTACACCTTC
TRBJ2-3 | . | TRBV6-1 | . | CASSDPGVPIPDTQYF | TGTGCCAGCAGTGATCCAGGGGTTCCAATACCAGATACGCAGTATTTT
TRBJ2-3 | TRBD2 | TRBV2 | few | CASSAPSGGDTQYF | TGTGCCAGCAGTGCTCCTAGCGGAGGAGATACGCAGTATTTT
TRBJ1-5 | . | TRBV20-1 | . | CSARDRSRTNQPQHF | TGCAGTGCTAGAGATCGTAGCCGGACGAATCAGCCCCAGCATTTT
TRBJ2-1 | TRBD1 | TRBV7-9 | . | CASSKSGQRNEQFF | TGTGCCAGCAGCAAATCGGGACAGCGAAATGAGCAGTTCTTC
TRBJ2-5 | . | TRBV5-6 | few | CASSGPMGPQETQYF | TGTGCCAGCAGCGGACCCATGGGCCCTCAAGAGACCCAGTACTTC
TRBJ2-1 | TRBD2 | TRBV20-1 | few | CSATRLAGGSYNEQFF | TGCAGTGCTACCAGACTAGCGGGGGGAAGCTACAATGAGCAGTTCTTC
TRBJ2-5 | TRBD2 | TRBV14 | . | CASSHRGSGRSQETQYF | TGTGCCAGCAGCCACAGAGGTAGCGGGAGGTCACAAGAGACCCAGTACTTC
TRBJ2-3 | TRBD2 | TRBV3-1 | few | CASSRLGLAGVTDTQYF | TGTGCCAGCAGCCGTCTTGGACTAGCGGGAGTCACAGATACGCAGTATTTT
TRBJ2-2 | TRBD2 | TRBV3-1 | . | CASSPHLAGNTGELFF | TGTGCCAGCAGCCCCCATCTAGCGGGGAACACCGGGGAGCTGTTTTTT
TRBJ2-3 | TRBD1 | TRBV5-1 | . | CASSPPTRDRGTDTQYF | TGCGCCAGCAGCCCGCCGACCCGGGACAGGGGGACAGATACGCAGTATTTT
TRBJ2-7 | . | TRBV20-1 | . | CSAGSSVRSEQYF | TGCAGTGCTGGATCGTCTGTTCGGAGCGAGCAGTACTTC
TRBJ1-2 | . | TRBV6-2/TRBV6-3 | many | CASSSDGAIHGYTF | TGTGCCAGCAGCTCGGACGGGGCTATTCATGGCTACACCTTC
TRBJ2-5 | TRBD1 | TRBV10-3 | few | CAINQPGQAQETQYF | TGTGCCATCAATCAACCGGGACAGGCGCAAGAGACCCAGTACTTC
TRBJ1-2 | TRBD1 | TRBV4-1 | . | CASSQPRQGAKYGHTF | TGCGCCAGCAGCCAGCCCAGACAGGGGGCGAAGTATGGCCACACCTTC
TRBJ1-4 | . | TRBV21-1 | once | CASTYDREHEKLFF | TGTGCCAGCACGTACGACAGGGAGCATGAAAAACTGTTTTTT
TRBJ2-3 | . | TRBV7-6 | . | CASSNRQADTQYF | TGTGCCAGCAGCAACCGACAAGCGGATACGCAGTATTTT
TRBJ2-1 | TRBD2 | TRBV10-3 | . | CAIGESQVLAGVNEQFF | TGTGCCATCGGTGAGTCTCAGGTTTTAGCGGGGGTTAATGAGCAGTTCTTC
TRBJ2-5 | . | TRBV6-2/TRBV6-3 | few | CASSTGTESLGQYF | TGTGCCAGCAGCACCGGGACTGAGTCCCTGGGGCAGTACTTC
TRBJ1-2 | . | TRBV5-1 | . | CASSPSFRSLGYGYTF | TGCGCCAGCAGCCCCTCCTTCAGGAGTCTGGGCTATGGCTACACCTTC
TRBJ2-1 | . | TRBV20-1 | . | CSARDKTTPGNEQFF | TGCAGTGCTAGAGATAAGACTACCCCTGGGAATGAGCAGTTCTTC
TRBJ2-7 | TRBD2 | TRBV11-2 | . | CASRRSSGVAYEQYF | TGTGCCAGCAGACGTTCGAGCGGGGTAGCCTACGAGCAGTACTTC
TRBJ2-3 | . | TRBV27 | . | CVSSLVTPSTDTQYF | TGTGTCAGCAGTTTGGTGACTCCAAGCACAGATACGCAGTATTTT
TRBJ2-3 | TRBD2 | TRBV12-3/TRBV12-4 | . | CTSSPTGGGRTADTQYF | TGTACCAGCAGCCCGACCGGCGGCGGGAGGACCGCAGATACGCAGTATTTT
TRBJ2-1 | TRBD2 | TRBV28 | . | CASSPWTSGYYNEQFF | TGTGCCAGCAGTCCGTGGACTAGCGGATACTACAATGAGCAGTTCTTC
TRBJ2-3 | TRBD2 | TRBV2 | . | CASSERSGLAGVTDTQYF | TGTGCCAGCAGTGAGCGAAGTGGACTAGCGGGAGTCACAGATACGCAGTATTTT
TRBJ2-7 | . | TRBV20-1 | . | CSARDYRTGPSEQYF | TGCAGTGCTAGAGATTATAGAACAGGCCCCAGCGAGCAGTACTTC
TRBJ2-5 | TRBD1 | TRBV11-2 | . | CASSWPRQGWEETQYF | TGTGCCAGCAGCTGGCCCAGACAGGGGTGGGAAGAGACCCAGTACTTC